Following are 22 T cell receptor beta chains from one sample sequenced in a study of cytomegalovirus exposure and HLA in healthy donors. Researchers ran the PCR with 60 Vbeta and 13 Jbeta primers. This table comes from immunoSEQ multiplex PCR, and its TCRdb copy is limited to in-frame clones, with some not included. The sample shows over 40,000 clones, over 55% of them seen only once. The sequencing sample was made of PBMCs. These receptors all come from a man between 60 and 75 years old in good health and CMV-seropositive.

This clone was observed once. The chain has TRBV19 and TRBJ1-2; 7 bases match TRBD1. CDR1 is LNHDA, CDR2 SQIVND, per germline (reference sequence). There are 17 residues in the CDR3. With 1 base clipped from V and 4 bases from J, the junction kept 12 bases outside the gene matches. This CDR3 is CASSIAMGQTPPYGYTF. CDR3 nucleotide sequence: TGTGCCAGTAGTATAGCTATGGGACAGACTCCTCCCTATGGCTACACCTTC.

This clone was detected only a few times. The rearrangement joins TRBV27 to TRBJ2-7, with TRBD2 matching over 9 bases. CDR3 length equals 15 residues. CDR1 and CDR2 (germline): MNHEY, SMNVEV (reference sequence). Trimming cost V 2 bases and J 0 bases; bases outside gene matches: 2. This CDR3 is CASSLSGRSSYEQYF. For the CDR3, the DNA is TGTGCCAGCAGTTTAAGCGGGAGGTCCTCCTACGAGCAGTACTTC.

This clone was counted only a few times. The chain has TRBV4-3 and TRBJ2-1; 7 positions match TRBD2. Germline V gene lookup returns CDR1 LGHNA and CDR2 YSLEER. Trimming at V came to 1 base and at J to 2 bases, leaving 5 bases not matched to a gene. The CDR3 length is 16 residues. The CDR3 reads CASSQGGSLTYNEQFF. The CDR3 DNA is TGCGCCAGCAGCCAAGGCGGGAGTTTGACCTACAATGAGCAGTTCTTC.

The table lists this clone with a few counts. V usage is TRBV27 and J usage is TRBJ1-1, with 11 positions matching TRBD1. There are 14 residues in the CDR3. The V gene's germline CDR1 is MNHEY and CDR2 SMNVEV (reference sequence). V was clipped by 7 bases and J by 4 bases; unmatched bases: 5. The CDR3 DNA reads as TGTGCCAGCAAGGACAGGGGGCCCGGCACTGAAGCTTTCTTT. Translating it yields CASKDRGPGTEAFF.

This clone came up a few times. V gene TRBV6-5 combines with J gene TRBJ2-3, with a tentative D call TRBD1 (5 bases). Between the trimmed V and J ends, which lost 6 bases and 3 bases, there was a span of 7 bases. This CDR3 contains 12 residues. Looked up from germline, CDR1 is MNHEY and CDR2 is SVGAGI. The CDR3 loop is CASRDSTDTQYF. CDR3 sequence (DNA): TGTGCCAGCAGAGACAGTACAGATACGCAGTATTTT.

This clone was counted a single time. This sequence joins TRBV6-1 and TRBJ1-2; a weak D match, TRBD1 (5 bases). V was cut by 7 bases and J by 0 bases, with 9 bases left in between. This CDR3 is 13 amino acids long. The germline CDR1 and CDR2 sequences are MNHNS and SASEGT. The CDR3 nucleotides are TGTGCCAGCACCGTGGACACTAACTATGGCTACACCTTC. It is translated as CASTVDTNYGYTF.

This clone was counted a few times. The CDR3 loop reads CASSQTGTGAGELFF. CDR3 sequence (DNA): TGTGCCAGCAGCCAAACCGGGACAGGGGCCGGGGAGCTGTTTTTT. The genes are TRBV7-3 and TRBJ2-2; 10 bases match TRBD1. Germline V gene lookup returns CDR1 SGHTA and CDR2 FQGTGA. CDR3 size: 15 residues. V lost 5 bases to trimming and J lost 6 bases; unmatched junction nucleotides: 6.

CDR3 nucleotides: TGTGCCAGTACCCCCCGGGGTGACGAGCAGTACTTC. Translating it yields CASTPRGDEQYF. The V call is TRBV19, the J call TRBJ2-7; D is possibly TRBD2 (5 bases). Trimming took off 7 bases at V and 5 bases at J, with 12 bases between the two ends. The CDR3 is 12 residues long. Germline CDR1 LNHDA, CDR2 SQIVND (reference sequence).

The chain carries TRBV7-3 and TRBJ2-5; 7 bases line up with TRBD2. V was clipped by 1 base and J by 4 bases; unmatched bases: 3. The CDR3 length is 14 residues. Germline V gene lookup returns CDR1 SGHTA and CDR2 FQGTGA. CDR3 protein: CASSLRGGRETQYF. Written as DNA, the CDR3 is TGTGCCAGCAGCTTAAGGGGGGGTCGAGAGACCCAGTACTTC.

In this sample, this clone turned up a few times. V is TRBV7-9 and J is TRBJ2-1; TRBD2 matches 8 bases. CDR1 SEHNR and CDR2 FQNEAQ come from the germline V gene (reference sequence). Trimming took 2 bases from V and 5 from J; bases not matched to a gene: 8. This CDR3 region has 16 residues. This chain's CDR3 is CASSLTGGPFDNEQFF. For the CDR3, the DNA is TGTGCCAGCAGCTTAACGGGAGGGCCATTTGACAATGAGCAGTTCTTC.

The V call is TRBV7-3, the J call TRBJ2-1; 10 nucleotides match TRBD2. V trimming: 1 base; J trimming: 4 bases; junction bases outside the gene matches: 13. This CDR3 contains 19 residues. Germline lookup yields CDR1 SGHTA and CDR2 FQGTGA. The CDR3 DNA reads as TGTGCCAGCAGCTTAATTCCTGGGTCTAGCGGGAGTTCTTACAATGAGCAGTTCTTC. Translation: CASSLIPGSSGSSYNEQFF.

V usage is TRBV5-8 and J usage is TRBJ2-2; 11 nucleotides line up with TRBD2. Germline loops: CDR1 SGHTS, CDR2 YDEGEE. The CDR3 totals 15 residues. With 4 bases clipped from V and 8 bases from J, the junction kept 7 bases outside the gene matches. CDR3 DNA: TGTGCCAGCAGCCACGGACTAGCGGGCCCTGGGGAGCTGTTTTTT. Its protein product is CASSHGLAGPGELFF.

This clone was counted between two and nine times. The chain uses TRBV6-5 and TRBJ2-5, with 7 nucleotides matching TRBD1. J gave up 5 bases and V 6 bases, and 12 bases lay outside the gene matches. The CDR3 is 15 amino acids. Germline CDR1 is MNHEY and CDR2 is SVGAGI. The DNA of the CDR3 is TGTGCCAGCAGCCCGACCCAGGGGGTAGGCGAGACCCAGTACTTC. Its translation: CASSPTQGVGETQYF.

CDR3 residues: CASSLVIGEGENTEAFF. The CDR3 DNA reads TGTGCCAGCAGCTTAGTAATTGGGGAGGGAGAGAACACTGAAGCTTTCTTT. The chain joins TRBV7-2 to TRBJ1-1; D is unclear. This CDR3 has 17 amino acids. Germline CDR1 is SGHTA and CDR2 is FQGNSA. V was pared by 1 base and J by 1 base, with 16 bases between.

This sequence joins TRBV7-9 and TRBJ2-2; D possibly corresponds to TRBD2 (6 bases). This CDR3 region has 15 residues. V was trimmed by 1 base and J by 7 bases, leaving 13 bases between them. Germline V lookup: CDR1 SEHNR, CDR2 FQNEAQ (reference sequence). The CDR3 bases are TGTGCCAGCAGCTTAGTGCGGGGACTTGGCGGGGAGCTGTTTTTT. This translates into CASSLVRGLGGELFF.

The chain employs TRBV30 and TRBJ1-1, with D maybe TRBD1 (6 bases). Trimming removed 5 bases at V and 8 bases at J, with 12 bases between. Germline-derived CDR1 and CDR2 are GTSNPN and SVGIG (reference sequence). The CDR3 runs 11 residues. The CDR3 protein is CAWGRTEEAFF. CDR3 nucleotide sequence: TGTGCCTGGGGTCGGACAGAGGAAGCTTTCTTT.

V usage is TRBV5-1 and J usage is TRBJ2-7; D perhaps matches TRBD1 (6 bases). The CDR3 is made up of 16 amino acids. Trimming cost V 3 bases and J 0 bases, with 16 bases left between them. Germline CDR1 SGHRS, CDR2 YFSETQ. The CDR3 DNA sequence: TGCGCCAGCAGCTCCCAAGGGGGTCACGACTCCTACGAGCAGTACTTC. Translating it yields CASSSQGGHDSYEQYF.

This clone is labeled as medium-sized. The chain recombines TRBV4-2 with TRBJ2-5, with D maybe TRBD1 (6 bases). The CDR3 has 15 residues. Trimming pared 4 bases from V and 5 bases from J, leaving 17 bases between. The germline CDR1 and CDR2 sequences are LGHNA and YNFKEQ. The CDR3 reads CASSLGTGRNETQYF. The CDR3 DNA reads as TGTGCCAGCAGCCTCGGAACAGGGCGCAATGAGACCCAGTACTTC.

This chain uses TRBV28 with TRBJ1-2, with D possibly TRBD1 on 5 matching bases. Germline values: CDR1 MDHEN, CDR2 SYDVKM. The CDR3 contains 14 residues. V shed 5 bases and J shed 8 bases, with 18 bases lying between them. The CDR3: CASSPPPAGNGYTF. For the CDR3, the DNA is TGTGCCAGCAGTCCCCCTCCGGCAGGGAACGGCTACACCTTC.

The chain recombines TRBV29-1 with TRBJ2-1; D is perhaps TRBD2 (6 bases). Trimming took 7 bases from V and 8 from J, leaving 21 bases between them. Germline V lookup: CDR1 SQVTM, CDR2 ANQGSEA. The CDR3 is 14 amino acids. The CDR3 sequence is CSASAGSVADEQFF. CDR3 nucleotides: TGCAGCGCCTCCGCGGGATCTGTTGCTGATGAGCAGTTCTTC.

The genes are TRBV28 and TRBJ2-5; no definite D call. The CDR3 spans 12 residues. Trimming stripped 7 bases from V and 4 bases from J, with 10 bases between. Germline assignment: CDR1 MDHEN and CDR2 SYDVKM. CDR3 sequence: CASIGSPETQYF. CDR3 in DNA: TGTGCCAGCATCGGGTCACCAGAGACCCAGTACTTC.

The V and J genes are TRBV5-1 and TRBJ2-5; D is unresolved. V was pared by 2 bases and J by 7 bases, with 6 bases between. Germline-derived CDR1 and CDR2 are SGHRS and YFSETQ. The CDR3 is made up of 11 amino acids. The CDR3 here is CASSFSRTQYF. The CDR3 DNA is TGCGCCAGCAGCTTTAGTCGGACCCAGTACTTC.